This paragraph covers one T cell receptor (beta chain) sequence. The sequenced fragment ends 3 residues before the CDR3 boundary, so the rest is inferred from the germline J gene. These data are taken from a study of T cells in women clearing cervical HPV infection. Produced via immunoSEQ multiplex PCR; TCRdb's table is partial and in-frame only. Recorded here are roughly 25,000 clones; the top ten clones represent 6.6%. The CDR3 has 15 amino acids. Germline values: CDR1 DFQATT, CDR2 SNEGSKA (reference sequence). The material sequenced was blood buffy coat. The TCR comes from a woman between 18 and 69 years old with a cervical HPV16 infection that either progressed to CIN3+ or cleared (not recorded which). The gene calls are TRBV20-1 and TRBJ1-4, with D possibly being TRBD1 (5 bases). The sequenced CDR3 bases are TGCAGTGCTAGTACAGTGGGCTCTGGGGCCAACGTA. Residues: CSASTVGSGANV. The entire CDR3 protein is CSASTVGSGANVLFF.